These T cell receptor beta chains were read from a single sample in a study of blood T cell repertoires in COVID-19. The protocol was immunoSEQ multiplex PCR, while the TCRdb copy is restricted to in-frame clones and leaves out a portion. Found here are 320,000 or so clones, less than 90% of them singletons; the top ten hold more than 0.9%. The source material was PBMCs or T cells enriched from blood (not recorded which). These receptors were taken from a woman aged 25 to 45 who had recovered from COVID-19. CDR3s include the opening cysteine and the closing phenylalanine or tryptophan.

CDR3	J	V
CASSQEDRGWTEAFF	TRBJ1-1	TRBV4-3
CASSLLGLGAFF	TRBJ2-7	TRBV11-2
CASKATSGPNTGELFF	TRBJ2-2	TRBV7-9
CASSHNGGLGQPQHF	TRBJ1-5	TRBV4-1
CASSLGGAWGTDTQYF	TRBJ2-3	TRBV7-8
CASSFTGRSGNTIYF	TRBJ1-3	TRBV5-6
CASSQEALGTYEQYF	TRBJ2-7	TRBV4-2
CASSEYNGQDGYTF	TRBJ1-2	TRBV6-1
CAWRTAGTGRSWGYTF	TRBJ1-2	TRBV30
CASSPERTGGAYEQYF	TRBJ2-7	TRBV3-1/TRBV3-2
CASSTYRGPKEKLFF	TRBJ1-4	TRBV11-2
CASSRVDGYTF	TRBJ1-2	TRBV19
CASSRSGQYEKLFF	TRBJ1-4	TRBV4-1
CAIRGTGQLYNEQFF	TRBJ2-1	TRBV13
CASSAGQGNEKLFF	TRBJ1-4	TRBV7-2
CASRPEGPLSYGYTF	TRBJ1-2	TRBV5-1
CASSQVASQYQETQYF	TRBJ2-5	TRBV11-2
CSARGQGRKYEQYF	TRBJ2-7	TRBV20-1
CATREFGGANYGYTF	TRBJ1-2	TRBV5-1
CASSGIPQGSHEQYF	TRBJ2-7	TRBV5-1
CASSYTQGIGETQYF	TRBJ2-5	TRBV6-5
CASSPPGVTNEKLFF	TRBJ1-4	TRBV5-6
CASSEDRGHDTGELFF	TRBJ2-2	TRBV10-2
CASSKGRGKTEAFF	TRBJ1-1	TRBV27
CASSFRGGDEQYF	TRBJ2-7	TRBV7-2
CASSLRGLIGDTQYF	TRBJ2-3	TRBV11-2
CASSLQSSGEEKLFF	TRBJ1-4	TRBV7-2
CASSGPNNSPLHF	TRBJ1-6	TRBV2
CSVEASGGGGAFFQREQYF	TRBJ2-7	TRBV29-1
CASTTTGSLRATNEKLFF	TRBJ1-4	TRBV28
CASSQGGAEFF	TRBJ2-1	TRBV28
CASSTLGDRVQETQYF	TRBJ2-5	TRBV13
CAWGDRGYRQPQHF	TRBJ1-5	TRBV30
CATSSADSYEQYF	TRBJ2-7	TRBV15
CASSVGTGNQPQHF	TRBJ1-5	TRBV9
CASSLERANYGYTF	TRBJ1-2	TRBV5-8
CASSVGQAGTEAFF	TRBJ1-1	TRBV10-1
CASSTPFGGLQETQYF	TRBJ2-5	TRBV5-8
CASIPTGTNTEAFF	TRBJ1-1	TRBV10-2
CASSTRGQGEFNEQFF	TRBJ2-1	TRBV19
CSVEKQGREGYTF	TRBJ1-2	TRBV29-1
CASSPVAYEQYF	TRBJ2-7	TRBV18
CASSPWGLTGELFF	TRBJ2-2	TRBV27
CASSRQGANTGELFF	TRBJ2-2	TRBV5-5
CASSQTGKYGYTF	TRBJ1-2	TRBV6-5
CASSPPAGSQPQHF	TRBJ1-5	TRBV28
CASTSGQTHQPQHF	TRBJ1-5	TRBV5-1
CASSLASGKTQYF	TRBJ2-5	TRBV2
CAISAGQGAGYTF	TRBJ1-2	TRBV10-3
CASSPSGVADTQYF	TRBJ2-3	TRBV5-6
CATLNYGYTF	TRBJ1-2	TRBV25-1
CASSLKGARSSYEQYF	TRBJ2-7	TRBV28
CALVRTGGYEQYF	TRBJ2-7	TRBV30
CASSIARGGSYNEQFF	TRBJ2-1	TRBV19
CASSAGGTVPHLHF	TRBJ1-6	TRBV5-1